This passage covers 26 T cell receptor beta chains from one sample sequenced in a study of a mutant IDH1 vaccine in newly diagnosed glioma. The time point denotes: week 23, last vaccination. Vaccinated patients received 300 ug of mutant IDH1 20-mer peptide per dose, with topical imiquimod. These TCRs' antigens remain unknown. Assay: immunoSEQ multiplex PCR; the TCRdb copy retains only in-frame clones and omits some. Among tens of thousands of clones listed, 75% to 90% were seen once. Sequencing was performed on PBMCs, taken from a glioma patient whose treatment included an IDH1 peptide vaccine. All receptors come from a woman in her forties or fifties with glioma.

This chain links TRBV11-2 with TRBJ2-1; TRBD1 matches at 8 bases. V was pared by 0 bases and J by 15 bases, with 4 bases of the junction left unmatched. There are 12 residues in the CDR3. The germline V gene encodes CDR1 SGHAT and CDR2 FQNNGV. The CDR3 region has the DNA TGTGCCAGCAGCTTAGATCGGACAGGGCTGTTCTTC. This translates into CASSLDRTGLFF.

The chain recombines TRBV2 with TRBJ1-1; D not certain. CDR3 length: 14 residues. V was trimmed by 4 bases and J by 2 bases, leaving 11 bases between them. Germline assignment: CDR1 SNHLY and CDR2 FYNNEI. CDR3 coding DNA: TGTGCCAGCAGTGCAAGTTGGACTAACACTGAAGCTTTCTTT. It encodes CASSASWTNTEAFF.

CDR3: CASSSDRTGLYEQYF. CDR3 bases: TGTGCCAGCAGTTCCGACCGGACAGGCCTGTACGAGCAGTACTTC. The rearrangement links TRBV2 to TRBJ2-7; TRBD1 matches at 7 bases. V lost 5 bases to trimming and J lost 4 bases; unmatched junction nucleotides: 11. CDR3 length: 15 amino acids. Germline V gene sequence: CDR1 SNHLY, CDR2 FYNNEI. Full variable domain (remainder filled in from reference TRBV2 and TRBJ2-7): EPEVTQTPSHQVTQMGQEVILRCVPISNHLYFYWYRQILGQKVEFLVSFYNNEISEKSEIFDDQFSVERPDGSNFTLKIRSTKLEDSAMYFCASSSDRTGLYEQYFGPGTRLTVT.

This clone was found once. This chain joins TRBV6-5 and TRBJ1-3; weak D call: TRBD1 (5 bases). The CDR3 sequence is 13 residues long. CDR1 is MNHEY and CDR2 is SVGAGI in the germline V gene. Trimming pared 6 bases from V and 2 bases from J, leaving 8 bases between. DNA for the CDR3: TGTGCCAGCAGGTCGGGGCCTGGAAACACCATATATTTT. It is translated as CASRSGPGNTIYF.

This clone was detected only a few times. This chain links TRBV2 with TRBJ1-3; D gene unclear. V lost 1 base, J lost 4 bases, and 5 bases lay in between. Germline lookup yields CDR1 SNHLY and CDR2 FYNNEI. This CDR3 has 13 amino acids. The CDR3: CASSEGRGNTIYF. The CDR3, as DNA: TGTGCCAGCAGTGAAGGGCGCGGAAACACCATATATTTT.

The rearrangement uses TRBV10-3 and TRBJ2-7; 8 nucleotides agree with TRBD1. The V segment lost 4 bases and the J segment 1 base; nucleotides outside the gene matches: 6. The germline CDR1 and CDR2 sequences are ENHRY and SYGVKD. The CDR3 totals 15 residues. The CDR3 coding sequence is TGTGCCATCAGTGGCGACAGGGGCCTTTCCTACGAGCAGTACTTC. Protein: CAISGDRGLSYEQYF.

The genes are TRBV5-6 and TRBJ1-1, with D possibly being TRBD1 (5 bases). There are 15 residues in the CDR3. The V end was cut by 2 bases, the J end by 4 bases, with 15 bases between. The V gene's germline CDR1 is SGHDT and CDR2 YYEEEE. CDR3 sequence (DNA): TGTGCCAGCAGCTTAGGGGCGGCGGGGAGCACTGAAGCTTTCTTT. It encodes CASSLGAAGSTEAFF.

This chain links TRBV11-2 with TRBJ2-7; the match to TRBD2 covers 10 bases. This CDR3 comprises 16 residues. The V and J ends lost 0 bases and 4 bases, in that order; junction bases with no gene match: 6. The V gene's germline CDR1 is SGHAT and CDR2 FQNNGV. For the CDR3, the DNA is TGTGCCAGCAGCTTAGATCGGCTAGCGGGAGAATACGAGCAGTACTTC. Protein product: CASSLDRLAGEYEQYF.

The CDR3 spells CASSHPADRGYTF. The CDR3 bases are TGTGCCAGCAGCCACCCGGCGGATCGCGGCTACACCTTC. The chain carries TRBV4-2 and TRBJ1-2; D remains unclear. CDR3 size: 13 residues. The germline CDR1 and CDR2 sequences are LGHNA and YNFKEQ. V lost 3 bases and J lost 8, with 13 bases in between.

The chain combines TRBV27 with TRBJ2-5; 12 nucleotides match TRBD2. The J call may be incorrect, as the DNA end agrees better with TRBJ2-7. This CDR3 has 15 residues. Germline values: CDR1 MNHEY, CDR2 SMNVEV (reference sequence). In DNA, the CDR3 is TGTGCCAGCAGGGGGCTAGCGGGAGGGTCCTACGAGCAGTACTTC. It is translated as CASRGLAGGSYEQYF.

V and J are TRBV4-2 and TRBJ2-2; no firm D call. The CDR3 loop spans 13 amino acids. The germline V gene has CDR1 LGHNA and CDR2 YNFKEQ. V was shortened by 2 bases and J by 2 bases, with 3 bases between the two germline ends. CDR3 loop: CASSQRNTGELFF. The CDR3 DNA reads TGTGCCAGCAGCCAAAGAAACACCGGGGAGCTGTTTTTT.

This chain connects TRBV19 to TRBJ2-1; D call uncertain. The CDR3 extends over 15 amino acids. Germline lookup yields CDR1 LNHDA and CDR2 SQIVND (reference sequence). V lost 3 bases, J lost 1 base, and 10 bases lay in between. The CDR3 loop reads CASSIEGWSYNEQFF. CDR3 nucleotides: TGTGCCAGTAGTATCGAAGGGTGGTCCTACAATGAGCAGTTCTTC.

This rearrangement joins TRBV5-6 to TRBJ2-1; 13 nucleotides line up with TRBD2. The ends lost 4 bases at V and 2 bases at J; junction bases unmatched: 3. The germline gives CDR1 SGHDT, CDR2 YYEEEE. There are 16 residues in the CDR3. The CDR3 nucleotides are TGTGCCAGCAGCCAACTAGCGGGAGGGACCTACAATGAGCAGTTCTTC. This sequence encodes CASSQLAGGTYNEQFF. Together with reference TRBV5-6 and TRBJ2-1, the CDR3 gives the full variable domain: DAGVTQSPTHLIKTRGQQVTLRCSPKSGHDTVSWYQQALGQGPQFIFQYYEEEERQRGNFPDRFSGHQFPNYSSELNVNALLLGDSALYLCASSQLAGGTYNEQFFGPGTRLTVL.

The chain employs TRBV5-1 and TRBJ1-6, with 7 bases that match TRBD1. V gave up 1 base and J gave up 16 bases; unmatched junction bases: 8. Germline CDR1 and CDR2: SGHRS and YFSETQ. This CDR3 has 13 amino acids. The CDR3 bases are TGCGCCAGCAGCTTGAGGACGGGACAGCCTCTCCACTTT. This translates into CASSLRTGQPLHF. Filled out from reference TRBV5-1 and TRBJ1-6, the complete variable domain reads KAGVTQTPRYLIKTRGQQVTLSCSPISGHRSVSWYQQTPGQGLQFLFEYFSETQRNKGNFPGRFSGRQFSNSRSEMNVSTLELGDSALYLCASSLRTGQPLHFGNGTRLTVT.

The chain combines TRBV18 with TRBJ2-7; D ambiguous. Trimming shortened V by 0 bases and J by 1 base, and 7 bases separated the two germline ends. CDR3 size: 14 residues. CDR1 is KGHSH, CDR2 LQKENI, per germline. CDR3 in amino acids: CASSPPEASYEQYF. The CDR3 DNA sequence: TGTGCCAGCTCACCACCCGAGGCTTCCTACGAGCAGTACTTC. Full variable domain (rest looked up from reference TRBV18 and TRBJ2-7): NAGVMQNPRHLVRRRGQEARLRCSPMKGHSHVYWYRQLPEEGLKFMVYLQKENIIDESGMPKERFSAEFPKEGPSILRIQQVVRGDSAAYFCASSPPEASYEQYFGPGTRLTVT.

V and J are TRBV11-2 and TRBJ2-2, with TRBD2 identical over 10 bases. The germline CDR1 and CDR2 sequences are SGHAT and FQNNGV. The V segment lost 4 bases and the J segment 1 base; nucleotides outside the gene matches: 3. The CDR3 is 16 amino acids. CDR3 protein: CASSSLAGVNTGELFF. The CDR3 DNA sequence: TGTGCCAGCAGCTCGCTAGCGGGAGTGAACACCGGGGAGCTGTTTTTT.

The CDR3 region is CASSARGAGRYGYTF. Here the CDR3 DNA reads TGTGCCAGCAGCGCGAGAGGGGCAGGGAGGTATGGCTACACCTTC. The chain has TRBV9 and TRBJ1-2; the D gene is possibly TRBD1 (5 bases). The CDR3 runs 15 residues. Trimming cost V 3 bases and J 5 bases, with 17 bases left between them. The germline CDR1 and CDR2 sequences are SGDLS and YYNGEE.

The chain combines TRBV19 with TRBJ2-2; a weak D match, TRBD2 (7 bases). The V and J ends lost 1 base and 4 bases respectively, with 13 bases between them. Germline CDR1 reads LNHDA; CDR2 reads SQIVND (reference sequence). CDR3 length equals 16 residues. CDR3 coding DNA: TGTGCCAGTAGTATAGTAGGGGGAGGGAGCACCGGGGAGCTGTTTTTT. Protein: CASSIVGGGSTGELFF.

The rearrangement links TRBV5-1 to TRBJ2-1; possibly TRBD1 for D (6 bases). V was clipped by 4 bases and J by 6 bases, with 14 bases between them. The germline gives CDR1 SGHRS, CDR2 YFSETQ. This CDR3 has 14 amino acids. The CDR3 DNA sequence: TGCGCCAGCAGCCCCATCAGGGGATTCAATGAGCAGTTCTTC. Amino acids: CASSPIRGFNEQFF.

The chain has TRBV11-2 and TRBJ2-7, with TRBD1 matching 7 bases. Germline assignment: CDR1 SGHAT and CDR2 FQNNGV. The CDR3 is 16 amino acids. Trimming at V came to 1 base and at J to 0 bases, leaving 6 bases not matched to a gene. Here the CDR3 reads CASSLVAGGFSYEQYF. The CDR3 DNA reads as TGTGCCAGCAGCTTAGTGGCAGGGGGATTCTCCTACGAGCAGTACTTC.

This chain connects TRBV19 to TRBJ1-1; D might be TRBD1 (6 bases). The V end was cut by 7 bases, the J end by 0 bases, with 15 bases between. This CDR3 region has 15 residues. Germline V gene data show CDR1 as LNHDA and CDR2 as SQIVND (reference sequence). In DNA form, the CDR3 reads TGTGCCAGTACCCGGGGGGGGCTCATGAACACTGAAGCTTTCTTT. As protein: CASTRGGLMNTEAFF.

This chain links TRBV10-3 with TRBJ2-3; 8 bases map to TRBD1. The germline CDR1 and CDR2 sequences are ENHRY and SYGVKD. V shed 6 bases and J 2 bases; nucleotides not matched to a gene: 4. The CDR3 runs to 14 residues. This CDR3 is CAISLTGDTDTQYF. Here the CDR3 DNA reads TGTGCCATCAGCCTGACAGGGGACACAGATACGCAGTATTTT.

The rearrangement links TRBV2 to TRBJ2-7; D is unresolved. Germline lookup yields CDR1 SNHLY and CDR2 FYNNEI. The CDR3 loop spans 13 amino acids. The ends were cut back, 1 base at V and 3 bases at J, with 7 bases in the middle. The CDR3 loop is CASSEELGYEQYF. The CDR3 DNA reads TGTGCCAGCAGTGAAGAATTGGGCTACGAGCAGTACTTC.

This sequence joins TRBV4-1 and TRBJ2-7, with TRBD2 identical over 7 bases. With V trimmed by 5 bases and J by 3 bases, 10 bases remained unmatched. Per germline, CDR1 MGHRA and CDR2 YSYEKL. The CDR3 sequence is 15 residues long. The CDR3 sequence is CASSSQVGGGYEQYF. The CDR3 DNA reads TGCGCCAGCAGCTCCCAAGTGGGGGGGGGCTACGAGCAGTACTTC.

The J gene is TRBJ2-5, the V gene TRBV6-5, with 7 nucleotides matching TRBD1. The J call may be mistaken, given a closer DNA end match to TRBJ2-7. The CDR3 is made up of 16 amino acids. Germline V gene data show CDR1 as MNHEY and CDR2 as SVGAGI. CDR3 DNA sequence: TGTGCCAGCAGTTATGAGGTGGCAGGGGGCTCCTACGAGCAGTACTTC. This translates into CASSYEVAGGSYEQYF.

The rearrangement joins TRBV2 to TRBJ1-4; the D gene is possibly TRBD1 (5 bases). Per the germline V gene, CDR1 is SNHLY and CDR2 is FYNNEI. V was pared by 8 bases and J by 4 bases, with 14 bases between. The CDR3 contains 14 residues. The CDR3 DNA reads as TGTGCCAGCGTGGCAGGGATTGTTAATGAAAAACTGTTTTTT. Amino acid sequence: CASVAGIVNEKLFF.